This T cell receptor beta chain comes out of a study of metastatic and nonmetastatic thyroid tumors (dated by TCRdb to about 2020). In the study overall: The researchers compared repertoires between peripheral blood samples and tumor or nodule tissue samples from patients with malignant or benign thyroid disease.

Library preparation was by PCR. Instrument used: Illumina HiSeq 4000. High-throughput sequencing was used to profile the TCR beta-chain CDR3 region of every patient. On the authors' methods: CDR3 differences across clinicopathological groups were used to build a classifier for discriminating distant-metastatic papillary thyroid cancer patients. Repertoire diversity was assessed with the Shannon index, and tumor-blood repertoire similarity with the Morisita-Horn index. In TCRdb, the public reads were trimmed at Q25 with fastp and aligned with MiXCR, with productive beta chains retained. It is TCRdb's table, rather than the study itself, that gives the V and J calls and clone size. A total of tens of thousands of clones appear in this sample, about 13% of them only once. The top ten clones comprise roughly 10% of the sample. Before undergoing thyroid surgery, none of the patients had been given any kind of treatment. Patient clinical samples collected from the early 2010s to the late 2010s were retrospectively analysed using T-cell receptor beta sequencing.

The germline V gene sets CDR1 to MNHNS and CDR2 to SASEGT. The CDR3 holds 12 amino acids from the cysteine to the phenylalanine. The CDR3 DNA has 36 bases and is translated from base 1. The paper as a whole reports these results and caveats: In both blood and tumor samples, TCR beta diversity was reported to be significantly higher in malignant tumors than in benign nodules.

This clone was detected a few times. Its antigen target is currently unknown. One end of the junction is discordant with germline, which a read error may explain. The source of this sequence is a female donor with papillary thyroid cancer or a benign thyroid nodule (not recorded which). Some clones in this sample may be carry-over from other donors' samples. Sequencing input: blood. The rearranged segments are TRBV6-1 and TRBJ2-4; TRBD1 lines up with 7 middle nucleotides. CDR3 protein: CASRGGQAERDF. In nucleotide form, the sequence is TGCGCCAGCAGGGGTGGACAGGCAGAGAGGGACTTC.